The TCR beta chain described here comes from a study of vaccination effects on CD4 cells after COVID-19. TCRdb's copy holds only in-frame clones and misses some; the assay was immunoSEQ multiplex PCR. The sample has some 31,000 clones; roughly 75% are singletons. Following culture for 9 to 11 days, CD4+ T cells were isolated. Infection dated between March and December 2020, before the Alpha, Beta and Delta variants reached the United States. BNT162b2 vaccine or mRNA-1273 vaccine was given to participants in two doses. Study-wide points: Post-vaccine spike-reactive clones in convalescents were mainly new vaccine-induced clones.

This CDR3 contains 13 residues. Deletions cut 8 bases from V and 0 bases from J, with 8 bases between. Germline-derived CDR1 and CDR2 are SGHNT and YENEEA. Of note for this clone: Its antigen is as yet unknown.

This clonotype was obtained from a human donor who had a prior SARS-CoV-2 infection. The chain has TRBV11-3 and TRBJ2-1; the D is unclear. The sequencing here drew on CD4+ T cells from PBMCs cultured without peptide, taken after COVID-19 vaccination. The CDR3 region has the DNA TGTGCCAGCGAGATGAGCTCCTACAATGAGCAGTTCTTC. Protein: CASEMSSYNEQFF.